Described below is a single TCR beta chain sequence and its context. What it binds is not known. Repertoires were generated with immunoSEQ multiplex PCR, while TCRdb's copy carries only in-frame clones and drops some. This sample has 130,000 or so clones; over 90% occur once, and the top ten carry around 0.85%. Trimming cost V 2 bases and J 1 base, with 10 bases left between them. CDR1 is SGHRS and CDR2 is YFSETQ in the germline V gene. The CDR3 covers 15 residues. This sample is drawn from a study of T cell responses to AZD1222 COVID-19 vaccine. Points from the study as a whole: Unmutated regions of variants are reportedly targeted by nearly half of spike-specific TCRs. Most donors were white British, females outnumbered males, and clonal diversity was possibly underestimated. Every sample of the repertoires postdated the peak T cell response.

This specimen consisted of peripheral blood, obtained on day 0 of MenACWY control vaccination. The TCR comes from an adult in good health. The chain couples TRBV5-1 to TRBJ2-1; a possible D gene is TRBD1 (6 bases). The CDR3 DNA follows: TGCGCCAGCAGCTTTAGGGGGACATCCTACAATGAGCAGTTCTTC. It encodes CASSFRGTSYNEQFF.